This TCR beta chain was documented in a study of Ad26.COV2.S vaccination and SARS-CoV-2 variants. Treatment indicated: around 19 received Ad26.COV2.S at low or high dose, single or two shots; 5 received placebo; per-sample allocation not given. At day 63 after the first vaccine or placebo injection, samples were drawn. Germline loops: CDR1 LGHNA, CDR2 YNFKEQ. V was pared by 0 bases and J by 3 bases, with 20 bases between. CDR3 length equals 19 residues. This table comes from immunoSEQ multiplex PCR, and its TCRdb copy is limited to in-frame clones, with some not included. The sample consists of around 320,000 clones, around 84% of them appearing once. This clone has just one count.

This clonotype was sampled from a person between 18 and 60 years old who received the Ad26.COV2.S COVID-19 vaccine or a placebo. The sequenced sample was peripheral blood, obtained in a trial of Ad26.COV2.S vaccine versus placebo. The chain employs TRBV4-2 and TRBJ1-4; D is possibly TRBD1 (6 bases). Here the CDR3 DNA reads TGTGCCAGCAGCCAAGATGCGCACTCCACAGGGCTGCCTAATGAAAAACTGTTTTTT. Its translation is CASSQDAHSTGLPNEKLFF.